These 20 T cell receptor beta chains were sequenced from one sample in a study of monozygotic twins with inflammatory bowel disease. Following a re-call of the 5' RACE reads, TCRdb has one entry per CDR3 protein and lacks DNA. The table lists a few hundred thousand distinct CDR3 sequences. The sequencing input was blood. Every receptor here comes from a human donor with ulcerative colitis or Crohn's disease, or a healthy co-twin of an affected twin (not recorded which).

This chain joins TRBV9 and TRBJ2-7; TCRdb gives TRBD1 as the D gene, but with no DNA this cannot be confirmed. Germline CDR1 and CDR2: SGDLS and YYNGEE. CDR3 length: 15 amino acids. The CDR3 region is CASSVTGVNSYEQYF. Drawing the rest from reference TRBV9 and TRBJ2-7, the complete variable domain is DSGVTQTPKHLITATGQRVTLRCSPRSGDLSVYWYQQSLDQGLQFLIQYYNGEERAKGNILERFSAQQFPDLHSELNLSSLELGDSALYFCASSVTGVNSYEQYFGPGTRLTVT.

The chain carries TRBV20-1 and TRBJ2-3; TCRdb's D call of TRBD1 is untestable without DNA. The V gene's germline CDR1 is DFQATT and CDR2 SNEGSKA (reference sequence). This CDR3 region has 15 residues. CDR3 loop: CSASTADQGGDTQYF.

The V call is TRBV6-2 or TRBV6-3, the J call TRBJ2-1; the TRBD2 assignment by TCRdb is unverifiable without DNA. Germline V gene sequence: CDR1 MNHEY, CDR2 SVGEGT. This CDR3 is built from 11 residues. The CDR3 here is CASSRRGEQFF.

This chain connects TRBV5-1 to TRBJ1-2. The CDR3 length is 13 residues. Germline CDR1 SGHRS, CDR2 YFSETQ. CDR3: CASSFGVGYGYTF.

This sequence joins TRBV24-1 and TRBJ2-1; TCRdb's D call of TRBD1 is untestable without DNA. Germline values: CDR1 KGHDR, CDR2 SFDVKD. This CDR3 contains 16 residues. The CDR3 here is CATSEVGGGNYNEQFF.

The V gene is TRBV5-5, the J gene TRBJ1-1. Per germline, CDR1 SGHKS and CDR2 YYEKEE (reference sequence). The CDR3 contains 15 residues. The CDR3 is CASSRTMAGSTEAFF.

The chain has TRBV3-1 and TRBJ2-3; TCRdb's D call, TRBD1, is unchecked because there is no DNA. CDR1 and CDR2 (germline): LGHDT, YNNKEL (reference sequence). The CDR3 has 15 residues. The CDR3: CASTPKGTGTDTQYF.

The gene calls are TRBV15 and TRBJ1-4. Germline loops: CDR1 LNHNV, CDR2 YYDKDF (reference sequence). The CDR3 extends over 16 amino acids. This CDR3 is CATSRDVWAGYEKLFF.

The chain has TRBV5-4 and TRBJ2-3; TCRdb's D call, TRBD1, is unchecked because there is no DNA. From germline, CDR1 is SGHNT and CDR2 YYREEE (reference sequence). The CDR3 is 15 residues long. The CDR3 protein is CASSLLGGSTDTQYF.

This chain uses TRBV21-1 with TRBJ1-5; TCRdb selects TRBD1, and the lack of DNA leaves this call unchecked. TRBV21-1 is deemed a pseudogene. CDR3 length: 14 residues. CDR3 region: CASSKRAGSQPQHF.

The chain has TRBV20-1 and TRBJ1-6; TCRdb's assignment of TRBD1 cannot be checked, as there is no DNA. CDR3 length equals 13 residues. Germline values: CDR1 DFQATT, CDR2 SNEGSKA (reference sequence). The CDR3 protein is CSAPDRGNSPLHF.

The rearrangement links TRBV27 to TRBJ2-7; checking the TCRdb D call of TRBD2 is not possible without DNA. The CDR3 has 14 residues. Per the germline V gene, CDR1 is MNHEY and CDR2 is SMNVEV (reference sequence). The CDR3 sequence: CASRPGLDVSEQYF.

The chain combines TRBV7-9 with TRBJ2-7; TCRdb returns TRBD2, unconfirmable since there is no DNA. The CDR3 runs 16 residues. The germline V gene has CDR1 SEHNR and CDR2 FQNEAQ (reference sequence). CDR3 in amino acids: CASSLPSPGFPYEQYF. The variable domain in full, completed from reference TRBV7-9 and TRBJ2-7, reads DTGVSQNPRHKITKRGQNVTFRCDPISEHNRLYWYRQTLGQGPEFLTYFQNEAQLEKSRLLSDRFSAERPKGSFSTLEIQRTEQGDSAMYLCASSLPSPGFPYEQYFGPGTRLTVT.

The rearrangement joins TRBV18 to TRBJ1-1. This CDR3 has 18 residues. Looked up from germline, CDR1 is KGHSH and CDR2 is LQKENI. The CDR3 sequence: CASSPGQPSRLVNTEAFF.

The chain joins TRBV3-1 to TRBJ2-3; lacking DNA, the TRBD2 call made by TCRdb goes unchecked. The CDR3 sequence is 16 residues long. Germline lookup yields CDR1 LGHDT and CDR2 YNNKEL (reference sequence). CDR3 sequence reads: CASSPNRLAGGDTQYF.

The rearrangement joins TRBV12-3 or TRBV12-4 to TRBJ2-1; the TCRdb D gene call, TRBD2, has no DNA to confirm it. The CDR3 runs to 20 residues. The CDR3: CASSSLPRLAGLSSYNEQFF.

The CDR3: CSALPSGLYNEQFF. The rearrangement joins TRBV20-1 to TRBJ2-1; no DNA is available, so the TRBD2 call from TCRdb remains unchecked. Germline V gene lookup returns CDR1 DFQATT and CDR2 SNEGSKA (reference sequence). The CDR3 consists of 14 residues.

The CDR3 loop is CASSRRDTLTYEQYF. The chain uses TRBV6-2 or TRBV6-3 and TRBJ2-7; TCRdb's D gene call, TRBD1, goes unchecked for lack of DNA. This CDR3 comprises 15 residues. CDR1 is MNHEY, CDR2 SVGEGT, per germline.

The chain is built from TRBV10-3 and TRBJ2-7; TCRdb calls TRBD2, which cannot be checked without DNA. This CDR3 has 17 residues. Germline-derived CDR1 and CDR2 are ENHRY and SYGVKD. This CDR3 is CAISESIFSGSSNEQYF.

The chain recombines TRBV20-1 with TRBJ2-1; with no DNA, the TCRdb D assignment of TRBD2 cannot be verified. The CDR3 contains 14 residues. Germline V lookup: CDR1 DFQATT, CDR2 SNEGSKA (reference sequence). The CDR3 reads CSATLAGGHNEQFF.